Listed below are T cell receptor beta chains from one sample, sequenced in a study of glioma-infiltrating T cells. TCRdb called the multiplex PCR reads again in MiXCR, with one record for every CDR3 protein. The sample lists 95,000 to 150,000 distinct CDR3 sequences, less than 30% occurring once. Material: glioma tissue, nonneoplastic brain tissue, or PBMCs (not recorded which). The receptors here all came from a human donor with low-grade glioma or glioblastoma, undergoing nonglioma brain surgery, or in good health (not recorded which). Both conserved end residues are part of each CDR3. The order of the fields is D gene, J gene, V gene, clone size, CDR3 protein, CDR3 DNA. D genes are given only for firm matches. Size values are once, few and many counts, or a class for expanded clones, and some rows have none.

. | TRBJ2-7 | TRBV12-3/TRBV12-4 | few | CASSFQIGDEQYF | TGTGCCAGCAGTTTCCAAATTGGGGACGAGCAGTACTTC
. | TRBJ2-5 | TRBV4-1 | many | CASSQDGRTQYF | TGCGCCAGCAGCCAAGACGGACGCACCCAGTACTTC
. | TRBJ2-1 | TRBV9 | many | CASSINADEQFF | TGTGCCAGCAGCATAAATGCAGATGAGCAGTTCTTC
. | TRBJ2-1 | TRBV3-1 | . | CASSLLTGDNEQFF | TGTGCCAGCAGCCTACTTACGGGAGACAATGAGCAGTTCTTC
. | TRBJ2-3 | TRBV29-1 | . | CSVELGTDTQYF | TGCAGCGTTGAGTTAGGCACAGATACGCAGTATTTT
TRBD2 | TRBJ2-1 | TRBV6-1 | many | CASSEGKAGPSSYEQFF | TGTGCCAGCAGTGAGGGAAAAGCGGGACCGAGCTCGTATGAGCAGTTCTTC
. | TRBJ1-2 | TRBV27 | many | CASSFQGGEVSYGYTF | TGTGCCAGCAGTTTCCAGGGAGGCGAGGTTAGCTATGGCTACACCTTC
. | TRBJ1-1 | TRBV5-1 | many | CASSLDSNTEAFF | TGTGCCAGCAGCTTAGATAGTAACACTGAAGCTTTCTTT
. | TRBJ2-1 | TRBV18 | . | CASSPPFYLSGWSRVNEQFF | TGTGCCAGCTCACCACCTTTCTACCTTAGTGGCTGGAGTAGGGTCAATGAGCAGTTCTTC
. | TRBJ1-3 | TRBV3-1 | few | CASSLGDYSGNTIYF | TGTGCCAGCAGCCTTGGGGACTATTCTGGAAACACCATATATTTT
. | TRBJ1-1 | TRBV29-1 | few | CSVHHTWNTEAFF | TGCAGCGTTCACCACACCTGGAACACTGAAGCTTTCTTT
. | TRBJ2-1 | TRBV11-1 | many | CASSLGSLALEQFF | TGTGCCAGCAGCTTAGGTTCGCTAGCCCTTGAGCAGTTCTTC
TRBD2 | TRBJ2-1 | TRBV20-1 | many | CSARDILAGSNYNEQFF | TGCAGTGCTAGAGATATCCTAGCGGGAAGCAACTACAATGAGCAGTTCTTC
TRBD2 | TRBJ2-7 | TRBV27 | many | CASSAPGLGFYEQYF | TGTGCCAGCAGTGCACCGGGACTAGGTTTCTACGAGCAGTACTTC
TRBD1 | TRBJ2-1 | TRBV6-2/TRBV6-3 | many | CASSYTGAEQFF | TGTGCCAGCAGTTACACAGGGGCTGAGCAGTTCTTC
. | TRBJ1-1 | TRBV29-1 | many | CSVASGTNTEAFF | TGCAGCGTTGCGTCAGGAACCAACACTGAAGCTTTCTTT
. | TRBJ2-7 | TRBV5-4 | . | CASSFFDRPQNEQYF | TGTGCCAGCAGCTTCTTTGACAGACCGCAGAACGAGCAGTACTTC
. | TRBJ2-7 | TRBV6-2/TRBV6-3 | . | CASKPRGPIYEQYF | TGTGCCAGCAAGCCTCGGGGGCCGATCTACGAGCAGTACTTC
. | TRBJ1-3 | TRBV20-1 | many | CSARYTGSGNTIYF | TGCAGTGCTAGGTACACCGGCTCTGGAAACACCATATATTTT
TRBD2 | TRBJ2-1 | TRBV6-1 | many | CASRPGGAAGHEQFF | TGTGCCAGCAGACCCGGGGGGGCGGCTGGGCATGAGCAGTTCTTC
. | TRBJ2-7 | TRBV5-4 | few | CASSRSQPAYEQYF | TGTGCCAGCAGCCGTAGCCAGCCAGCCTACGAGCAGTACTTC
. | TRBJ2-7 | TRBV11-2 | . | CASSPSLDSSYEQYF | TGTGCCAGCAGCCCTTCCCTAGATAGCTCCTACGAGCAGTACTTC
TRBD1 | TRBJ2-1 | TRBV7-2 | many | CASSPGGNNEQFF | TGTGCCAGCAGCCCAGGGGGCAACAATGAGCAGTTCTTC
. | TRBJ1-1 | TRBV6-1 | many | CASRRTSNEAFF | TGTGCCAGCAGGCGGACATCCAATGAAGCTTTCTTT
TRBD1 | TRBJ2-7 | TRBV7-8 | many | CASSLAEPGQGREQYF | TGTGCCAGCAGCTTAGCCGAACCAGGACAGGGAAGAGAGCAGTACTTC
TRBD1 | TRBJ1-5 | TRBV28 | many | CASSRTGRNQPQHF | TGTGCCAGCAGTCGGACAGGGAGGAATCAGCCCCAGCATTTT
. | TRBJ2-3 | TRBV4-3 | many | CASSQGILGTDTQYF | TGCGCCAGCAGCCAAGGAATATTGGGGACAGATACGCAGTATTTT
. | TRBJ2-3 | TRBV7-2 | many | CASSLVPLYTDTQYF | TGTGCCAGCAGCTTAGTCCCCCTCTACACAGATACGCAGTATTTT
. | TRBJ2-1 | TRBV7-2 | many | CASSQLPPGLDEQFF | TGTGCCAGCAGCCAACTACCTCCGGGTCTAGATGAGCAGTTCTTC
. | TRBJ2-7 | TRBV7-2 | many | CASSFQGGGTAYEQYF | TGTGCCAGCAGCTTCCAAGGTGGCGGGACGGCCTACGAGCAGTACTTC
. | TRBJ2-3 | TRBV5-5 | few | CASSFLGSTDTQYF | TGTGCCAGCAGCTTTCTGGGATCAACAGATACGCAGTATTTT
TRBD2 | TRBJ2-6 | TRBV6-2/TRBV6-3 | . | CASSLAGSWGANVLTF | TGTGCCAGCAGTCTAGCGGGATCCTGGGGGGCCAACGTCCTGACTTTC
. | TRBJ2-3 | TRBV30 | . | CATRRETGYTQYF | TGTGCGACGCGTAGGGAAACGGGCTATACGCAGTATTTT
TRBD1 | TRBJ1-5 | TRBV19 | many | CASSKDRKPQHF | TGTGCCAGTAGTAAGGACAGGAAGCCCCAGCATTTT
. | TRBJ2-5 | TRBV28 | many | CASSLTLTGMAQETQYF | TGTGCCAGCAGTTTAACCCTGACGGGCATGGCCCAAGAGACCCAGTACTTC
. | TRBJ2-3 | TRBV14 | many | CASSQFTSLADTQYF | TGTGCCAGCAGCCAATTTACTAGCCTGGCAGATACGCAGTATTTT